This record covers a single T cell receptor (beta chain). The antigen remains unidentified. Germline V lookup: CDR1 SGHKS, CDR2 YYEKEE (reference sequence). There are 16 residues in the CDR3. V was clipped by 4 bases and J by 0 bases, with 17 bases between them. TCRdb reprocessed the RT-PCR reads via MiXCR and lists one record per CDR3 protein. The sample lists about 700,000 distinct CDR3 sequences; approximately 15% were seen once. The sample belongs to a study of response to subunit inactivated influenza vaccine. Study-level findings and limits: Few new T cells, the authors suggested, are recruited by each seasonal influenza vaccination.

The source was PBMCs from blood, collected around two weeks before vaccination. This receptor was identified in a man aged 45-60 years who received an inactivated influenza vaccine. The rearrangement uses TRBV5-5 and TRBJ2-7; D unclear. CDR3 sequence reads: CASSRPPRQDSYEQYF. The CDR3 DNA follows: TGTGCCAGCAGCCGCCCTCCGCGGCAGGACTCCTACGAGCAGTACTTC.